Below are 16 T cell receptor beta chains sequenced from a single sample in a study of T cell changes during pregnancy in multiple sclerosis. TCRdb keeps only in-frame clones here, not all; method: immunoSEQ multiplex PCR. The sample includes 50,000 to 60,000 clones, approximately 91% of them seen just once. Here the sequenced sample was CD4+ T cells from peripheral blood mononuclear cells, taken in the second trimester of pregnancy. These TCRs come from a female donor with multiple sclerosis, enrolled in a pregnancy study.

CDR3 residues: CASNQGMGNQPQHF. As DNA, the CDR3 is TGTGCCAGCAATCAGGGAATGGGCAATCAGCCCCAGCATTTT. The V gene is TRBV2, the J gene TRBJ1-5; weak D call: TRBD1 (5 bases). Deletions cut 7 bases from V and 2 bases from J, with 12 bases between. Germline values: CDR1 SNHLY, CDR2 FYNNEI. The CDR3 consists of 14 residues.

V and J are TRBV6-5 and TRBJ2-1; D is unresolved. This CDR3 is 12 amino acids long. CDR1 is MNHEY, CDR2 SVGAGI, per germline. V was pared by 5 bases and J by 8 bases, with 10 bases between. In DNA form, the CDR3 reads TGTGCCAGCAGTCGAGGCGGCGATGAGCAGTTCTTC. It translates to CASSRGGDEQFF.

The V and J genes are TRBV5-4 and TRBJ2-4; 9 positions match TRBD1. CDR1 is SGHNT, CDR2 YYREEE, per germline (reference sequence). V lost 3 bases, J lost 2 bases, and 12 bases stayed unmatched. The length of the CDR3 is 18 residues. The CDR3 coding sequence is TGTGCCAGCAGCTCGACAGGGGGTGGATTTCGTACCAAAAACATTCAGTACTTC. Translated, it gives CASSSTGGGFRTKNIQYF. Supplemented by reference TRBV5-4 and TRBJ2-4, the full variable domain reads ETGVTQSPTHLIKTRGQQVTLRCSSQSGHNTVSWYQQALGQGPQFIFQYYREEENGRGNFPPRFSGLQFPNYSSELNVNALELDDSALYLCASSSTGGGFRTKNIQYFGAGTRLSVL.

The CDR3 region is CASKLRDRGTYGYTF. The DNA of the CDR3 is TGTGCCAGCAAATTACGGGACAGGGGAACCTATGGCTACACCTTC. V gene TRBV27 combines with J gene TRBJ1-2, with TRBD1 matching 10 bases. This CDR3 comprises 15 residues. The germline V gene has CDR1 MNHEY and CDR2 SMNVEV (reference sequence). Trimming at V came to 7 bases and at J to 4 bases, leaving 9 bases not matched to a gene.

The genes are TRBV6-1 and TRBJ1-5; D ambiguous. CDR1 is MNHNS, CDR2 SASEGT, per germline. V dropped 0 bases and J dropped 5 bases, with 11 bases sitting between them. The CDR3 sequence is 15 residues long. The CDR3 region is CASSEAVPGYQPQHF. The DNA for the CDR3 is TGTGCCAGCAGTGAAGCGGTCCCCGGGTATCAGCCCCAGCATTTT.

V usage is TRBV2 and J usage is TRBJ2-6; D unresolved. CDR3 length equals 14 residues. V gave up 4 bases and J gave up 0 bases, with 4 bases separating them. Germline values: CDR1 SNHLY, CDR2 FYNNEI. DNA of the CDR3: TGTGCCAGCAGTGTTATCTCTGGGGCCAACGTCCTGACTTTC. Translating gives CASSVISGANVLTF.

V and J are TRBV21-1 and TRBJ1-1. TRBV21-1 is shown as a pseudogene. CDR3 length: 14 residues. The CDR3 region is CASRGGFRGTEAFF. The CDR3 DNA sequence: TGTGCCAGCAGGGGGGGATTTAGGGGCACTGAAGCTTTCTTT.

CDR3 residues: CATLTGDSYNEQFF. CDR3 nucleotide sequence: TGTGCCACCTTGACAGGAGACTCCTACAATGAGCAGTTCTTC. The V and J genes are TRBV19 and TRBJ2-1; TRBD1 is a possible D gene (6 bases). V gave up 10 bases and J gave up 0 bases, with 13 bases separating them. There are 14 residues in the CDR3. Germline-derived CDR1 and CDR2 are LNHDA and SQIVND (reference sequence).

The V call is TRBV2, the J call TRBJ2-2; 11 bases match TRBD2. The CDR3 is 16 amino acids. CDR1 SNHLY and CDR2 FYNNEI come from the germline V gene. Trimming cost V 5 bases and J 5 bases; bases outside gene matches: 7. The CDR3 DNA follows: TGTGCCAGCAGTATTACTAGCGGGGGCGTTACCGGGGAGCTGTTTTTT. Translated, it gives CASSITSGGVTGELFF.

V and J are TRBV9 and TRBJ2-7, with D possibly being TRBD1 (6 bases). The CDR3 consists of 15 residues. In germline, CDR1 is SGDLS, CDR2 YYNGEE. Trimming removed 0 bases at V and 2 bases at J, with 12 bases between. DNA for the CDR3: TGTGCCAGCAGCGTAGCCCGGGACACAACCTACGAGCAGTACTTC. It specifies CASSVARDTTYEQYF.

This clone was counted once. The rearrangement joins TRBV2 to TRBJ2-4, with a tentative D call TRBD2 (5 bases). Germline-derived CDR1 and CDR2 are SNHLY and FYNNEI. V was trimmed by 2 bases and J by 11 bases, leaving 7 bases between them. The CDR3 length is 11 residues. The CDR3 DNA is TGTGCCAGCAGTGAAATGAGGGTTCAGTACTTC. Residues: CASSEMRVQYF.

This chain connects TRBV5-1 to TRBJ2-7; 11 bases are a match to TRBD2. Germline V gives CDR1 SGHRS, CDR2 YFSETQ. This CDR3 comprises 15 residues. Trimming at V came to 3 bases and at J to 7 bases, leaving 9 bases not matched to a gene. This CDR3 reads CASSSLAGGSEEQYF. CDR3 nucleotide sequence: TGCGCCAGCAGCTCCCTAGCGGGGGGTTCGGAAGAGCAGTACTTC.

The CDR3 DNA is TGTGCCAGCAGGATCGGAGACTCCCGTCGCACCGGGGAGCTGTTTTTT. Protein: CASRIGDSRRTGELFF. V and J are TRBV2 and TRBJ2-2; unclear D gene. This CDR3 contains 16 residues. The V end lost 6 bases, the J end lost 4 bases, and 18 bases lay between the germline ends. Germline lookup yields CDR1 SNHLY and CDR2 FYNNEI. Based on the CDR3 plus reference TRBV2 and TRBJ2-2, the full variable domain is EPEVTQTPSHQVTQMGQEVILRCVPISNHLYFYWYRQILGQKVEFLVSFYNNEISEKSEIFDDQFSVERPDGSNFTLKIRSTKLEDSAMYFCASRIGDSRRTGELFFGEGSRLTVL.

The chain uses TRBV6-1 and TRBJ2-7; 10 nucleotides align to TRBD1. J gave up 1 base and V 4 bases, and 4 bases lay outside the gene matches. There are 15 residues in the CDR3. Germline V lookup: CDR1 MNHNS, CDR2 SASEGT. The CDR3 DNA is TGTGCCAGCAGTGCCCGACAGGGGGCTTCCTACGAGCAGTACTTC. Amino acids: CASSARQGASYEQYF.

Here the CDR3 reads CASSPGARRDGYTF. CDR3 sequence (DNA): TGCGCCAGCAGCCCTGGGGCCCGGAGGGATGGCTACACCTTC. The chain employs TRBV10-2 and TRBJ1-2, with D perhaps TRBD1 (5 bases). CDR1 is WSHSY, CDR2 SAAADI, per germline. This CDR3 is 14 amino acids long. The V and J ends lost 6 bases and 6 bases respectively, with 17 bases between them.

The chain links TRBV7-8 to TRBJ2-3, with 16 bases matching TRBD2. The CDR3 has 18 residues. Germline values: CDR1 SGHVS, CDR2 FQNEAQ. The junction had 8 bases not matched to a gene; V was cut back by 4 bases and J by 4 bases. The CDR3 sequence is CASSSGLAGGKQADTQYF. Here the CDR3 DNA reads TGTGCCAGCAGCTCGGGACTAGCGGGGGGGAAGCAGGCAGATACGCAGTATTTT.